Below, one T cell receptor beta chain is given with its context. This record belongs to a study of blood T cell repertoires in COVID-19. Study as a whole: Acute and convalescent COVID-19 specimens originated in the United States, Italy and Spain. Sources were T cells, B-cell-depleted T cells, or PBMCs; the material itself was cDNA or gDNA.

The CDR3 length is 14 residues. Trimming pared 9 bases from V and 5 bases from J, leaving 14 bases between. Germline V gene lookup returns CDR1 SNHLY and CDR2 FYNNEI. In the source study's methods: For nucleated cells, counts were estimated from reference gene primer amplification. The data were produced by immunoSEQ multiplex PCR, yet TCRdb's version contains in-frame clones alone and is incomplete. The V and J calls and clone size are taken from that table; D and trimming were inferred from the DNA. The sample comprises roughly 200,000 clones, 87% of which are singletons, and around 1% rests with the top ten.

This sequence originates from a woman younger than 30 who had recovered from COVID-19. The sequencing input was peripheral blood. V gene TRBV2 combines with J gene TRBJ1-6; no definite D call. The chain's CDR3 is CASSGPTNNSPLHF. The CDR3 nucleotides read TGTGCCAGTTCTGGCCCGACTAATAATTCACCCCTCCACTTT. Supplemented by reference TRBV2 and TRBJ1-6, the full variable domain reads EPEVTQTPSHQVTQMGQEVILRCVPISNHLYFYWYRQILGQKVEFLVSFYNNEISEKSEIFDDQFSVERPDGSNFTLKIRSTKLEDSAMYFCASSGPTNNSPLHFGNGTRLTVT.